This T cell receptor (beta chain) was captured in a study of shared clonotypes between healthy human individuals. Study observations and caveats: Some clonotypes were shared by all four sorted-subset donors, while others were not shared. The non-shared ones had lower generation probabilities than the shared ones.

Sequenced by immunoSEQ multiplex PCR; TCRdb stores in-frame clones only, minus some. The sample yields about 1.5 million clones, around 98% seen once. Turning to this clone: Its antigen is unidentified.

Every contributor of samples was a Caucasian grown-up residing in Nashville, Tennessee. V dropped 0 bases and J dropped 4 bases, with 10 bases sitting between them. The germline V gene encodes CDR1 SGHNT and CDR2 YYREEE (reference sequence). The CDR3 is 14 residues long. Specimen: naive CD4+ T cells sorted from blood. Regarding subset: CD45RA+ positively selected. This TCR was recovered from a man aged 30-40 years in good health. V gene TRBV5-4 combines with J gene TRBJ1-2, with D uncertain. The CDR3 spells CASSLDSYLYGYTF. The CDR3 DNA reads TGTGCCAGCAGCTTGGACAGCTACCTCTATGGCTACACCTTC.